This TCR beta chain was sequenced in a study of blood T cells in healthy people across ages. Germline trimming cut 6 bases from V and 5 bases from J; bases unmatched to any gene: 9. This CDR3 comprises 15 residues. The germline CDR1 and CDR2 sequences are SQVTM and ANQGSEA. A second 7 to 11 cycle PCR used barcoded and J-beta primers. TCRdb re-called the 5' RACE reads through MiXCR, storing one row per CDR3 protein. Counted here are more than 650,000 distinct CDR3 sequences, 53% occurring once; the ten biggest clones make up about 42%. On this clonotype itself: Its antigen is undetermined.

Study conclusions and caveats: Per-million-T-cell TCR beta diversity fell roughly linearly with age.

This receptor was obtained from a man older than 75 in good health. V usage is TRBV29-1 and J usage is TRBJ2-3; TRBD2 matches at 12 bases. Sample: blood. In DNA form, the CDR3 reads TGCAGCGTCCCGATGCTAGCGGGAGGGGGAGATACGCAGTATTTT. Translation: CSVPMLAGGGDTQYF.